The 5 T cell receptor beta chains below all came from one sample that was sequenced in a study of cytomegalovirus exposure and HLA in healthy donors. 13 Jbeta primers and 60 Vbeta primers were used for the PCR. Clones were read by immunoSEQ multiplex PCR, and TCRdb kept only the in-frame ones, dropping some. The sample shows 120,000 or so clones, 15% to 20% of them seen only once. Input material: PBMCs. These receptors all come from a female donor in good health and CMV-seropositive.

This clone was observed a few times. This sequence joins TRBV11-3 and TRBJ2-1, with a tentative D call TRBD1 (6 bases). CDR3 length: 15 amino acids. Germline assignment: CDR1 SGHNT and CDR2 YENEEA. Trimming shortened V by 1 base and J by 6 bases, and 13 bases separated the two germline ends. The CDR3, as DNA: TGTGCCAGCAGCTTAGGGACAGATGGTCCCAATGAGCAGTTCTTC. Protein product: CASSLGTDGPNEQFF. The entire variable domain, with the rest obtained from reference TRBV11-3 and TRBJ2-1, is as follows: EAGVVQSPRYKIIEKKQPVAFWCNPISGHNTLYWYLQNLGQGPELLIRYENEEAVDDSQLPKDRFSAERLKGVDSTLKIQPAELGDSAVYLCASSLGTDGPNEQFFGPGTRLTVL.

This clone was seen a few times. This chain uses TRBV28 with TRBJ2-7, with TRBD1 identical over 8 bases. This CDR3 is 16 amino acids long. With V trimmed by 5 bases and J by 7 bases, 16 bases remained unmatched. CDR1 is MDHEN, CDR2 SYDVKM, per germline. CDR3 DNA sequence: TGTGCCAGCAGTCAATCAGGGGGCCCAAAACCGAAAGAGCAGTACTTC. It codes for CASSQSGGPKPKEQYF.

This clone has just a few counts. The chain joins TRBV5-1 to TRBJ1-1; possible D gene TRBD1, 5 bases. Trimming shortened V by 4 bases and J by 2 bases, and 15 bases separated the two germline ends. Germline loops: CDR1 SGHRS, CDR2 YFSETQ. This CDR3 is built from 15 residues. CDR3 sequence (DNA): TGCGCCAGCAGCGGCGAGGCGACAGCAAACACTGAAGCTTTCTTT. Its protein product is CASSGEATANTEAFF.

This clone was seen more than once but under ten times. The chain links TRBV30 to TRBJ2-2; 7 bases map to TRBD2. CDR1 and CDR2 (germline): GTSNPN, SVGIG (reference sequence). V was pared by 4 bases and J by 6 bases, with 5 bases of the junction left unmatched. This CDR3 has 13 residues. Here the CDR3 DNA reads TGTGCCTGGAACGGGAGGACCCCCGGGGAGCTGTTTTTT. Residues: CAWNGRTPGELFF.

J is TRBJ2-3 and V is TRBV5-1; 9 bases match TRBD1. The J segment lost 2 bases and the V segment lost 4 bases, leaving 14 bases of the junction unmatched. CDR1 is SGHRS and CDR2 is YFSETQ in the germline V gene. This CDR3 region has 18 residues. The chain's CDR3 is CASSRGPPTGGYTDTQYF. The DNA of the CDR3 is TGCGCCAGCAGCCGGGGGCCACCGACAGGGGGTTACACAGATACGCAGTATTTT.